This T cell receptor beta chain was recorded in a study of vaccination effects on CD4 cells after COVID-19. Study-level results: Just 1 of 255 vaccine-induced clones in healthy recipients was cross-reactive.

Sequencing followed a ViraFEST assay step that expanded antigen-specific CD4+ T cells with viral peptide pools. Culture proceeded for 9 to 11 days, and CD4+ T cells were then isolated. Everyone in the study got two shots of either the BNT162b2 or mRNA-1273 vaccine. IL-2 at around 9.8 IU/ml and peptides at 7.5 to 10 ug/ml were added to cultured PBMC, around 1.9 million per well. Sequencing was performed with immunoSEQ multiplex PCR; in TCRdb, only in-frame clones are kept and a portion is missing. Here the sample spans about 16,000 clones, 70% being singletons. Details on this clone: Antigen specificity is unknown.

Germline-derived CDR1 and CDR2 are SGHRS and YFSETQ. The CDR3 totals 17 residues. V was clipped by 1 base and J by 0 bases; unmatched bases: 8. Here the sequenced sample was CD4+ T cells from PBMCs cultured with SARS-CoV-2 spike peptides, taken after COVID-19 vaccination. The clonotype comes from a human donor who received a COVID-19 vaccine. This chain connects TRBV5-1 to TRBJ2-5; 8 bases align to TRBD2. As DNA, the CDR3 is TGCGCCAGCAGCTTGCGAGGGGCTAGCGGGTACCAAGAGACCCAGTACTTC. Encoded protein: CASSLRGASGYQETQYF.